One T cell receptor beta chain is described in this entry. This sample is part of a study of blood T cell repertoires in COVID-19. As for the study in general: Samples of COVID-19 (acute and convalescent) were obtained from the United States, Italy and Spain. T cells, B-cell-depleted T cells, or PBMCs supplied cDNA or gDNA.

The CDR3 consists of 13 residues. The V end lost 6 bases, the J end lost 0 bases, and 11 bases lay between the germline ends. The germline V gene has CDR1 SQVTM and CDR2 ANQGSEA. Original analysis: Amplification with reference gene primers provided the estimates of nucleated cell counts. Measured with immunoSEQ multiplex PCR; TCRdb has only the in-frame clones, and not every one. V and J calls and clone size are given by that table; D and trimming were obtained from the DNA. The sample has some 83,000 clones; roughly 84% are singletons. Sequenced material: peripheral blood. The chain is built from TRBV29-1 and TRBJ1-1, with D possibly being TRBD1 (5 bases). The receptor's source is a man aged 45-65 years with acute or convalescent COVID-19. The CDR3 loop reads CSVGHNLNTEAFF. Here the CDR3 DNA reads TGCAGCGTAGGACACAACTTGAACACTGAAGCTTTCTTT.